One and the same sample provided the 21 T cell receptor beta chains below, sequenced in a study. TCRdb redid the calling of the 5' RACE reads with MiXCR, one entry per CDR3 protein. In the table there are around 11,000 distinct CDR3 sequences, around 49% of which are singletons. The specimen was tumor-infiltrating naive CD4+ T cells sorted from the breast tumor. Subset described: naive CD4+ T cells, CD4+CD45RA+CD25-. Source of these receptors: a female donor with breast cancer.

The chain recombines TRBV7-3 with TRBJ2-2; D is undetermined. Germline V gene data show CDR1 as SGHTA and CDR2 as FQGTGA. The CDR3 consists of 12 residues. Trimming shortened V by 2 bases and J by 6 bases, and 4 bases separated the two germline ends. As DNA, the CDR3 is TGTGCCAGCAGCTTATCTTCCGGGGAGCTGTTTTTT. Translating it yields CASSLSSGELFF.

The rearrangement uses TRBV9 and TRBJ1-2; D remains unclear. The V gene's germline CDR1 is SGDLS and CDR2 YYNGEE. This CDR3 is built from 15 residues. V shed 0 bases and J shed 0 bases, with 9 bases lying between them. The CDR3 reads CASSVVLGANYGYTF. In DNA, the CDR3 is TGTGCCAGCAGCGTAGTGTTGGGCGCTAACTATGGCTACACCTTC.

The gene calls are TRBV10-3 and TRBJ2-7, with D perhaps matching TRBD2 (5 bases). CDR1 ENHRY and CDR2 SYGVKD come from the germline V gene. The CDR3 covers 13 residues. The V gene lost 11 bases and the J gene lost 7 bases, with 21 bases spanning the gap. CDR3 sequence: CASRWTGLEEQYF. Written as DNA, the CDR3 is TGTGCCTCACGTTGGACTGGTCTAGAGGAGCAGTACTTC.

The V gene is TRBV5-1, the J gene TRBJ1-1, with 7 bases lining up with TRBD1. Germline CDR1 and CDR2: SGHRS and YFSETQ. With V trimmed by 4 bases and J by 2 bases, 14 bases remained unmatched. The CDR3 contains 17 residues. CDR3: CASSLASLRQGNTEAFF. In nucleotides, the CDR3 is TGCGCCAGCAGCCTGGCCTCATTAAGACAGGGCAACACTGAAGCTTTCTTT.

This clonotype rates as medium-sized (0.01 to 0.1%). The genes are TRBV28 and TRBJ1-1, with 7 bases matching TRBD1. Germline assignment: CDR1 MDHEN and CDR2 SYDVKM. With 4 bases clipped from V and 1 base from J, the junction kept 9 bases outside the gene matches. CDR3 length: 16 amino acids. In DNA, the CDR3 is TGTGCCAGCAGTTGGAAACCGGGACAGAAGAACACTGAAGCTTTCTTT. It codes for CASSWKPGQKNTEAFF.

This chain connects TRBV20-1 to TRBJ1-1, with D hard to call. Trimming shortened V by 3 bases and J by 1 base, and 15 bases separated the two germline ends. This CDR3 has 15 amino acids. Germline V CDR1 and CDR2: DFQATT, SNEGSKA (reference sequence). The CDR3 sequence is CSASEHQTANTEAFF. The DNA for the CDR3 is TGCAGTGCTAGCGAGCACCAGACCGCGAACACTGAAGCTTTCTTT.

This chain joins TRBV6-5 and TRBJ2-7; TRBD2 agrees at 8 bases. V lost 9 bases and J lost 7; bases outside the gene matches: 20. The CDR3 spans 16 residues. Germline V gene lookup returns CDR1 MNHEY and CDR2 SVGAGI. The CDR3 bases are TGTGCCAGTCCAGGAACCGGGACTAGTAGATCGGATGAGCAGTACTTC. This translates into CASPGTGTSRSDEQYF.

About this clonotype itself: At one end the junction does not follow the germline gene, possibly because of a read error. J is TRBJ2-7 and V is TRBV15, with D possibly matching TRBD1 (6 bases). The CDR3 runs to 14 residues. The germline V gene has CDR1 LNHNV and CDR2 YYDKDF (reference sequence). The CDR3 DNA follows: TGTGCCACCGGCAGATCCGGACAGACCTACGAGCAGTACTTC. It codes for CATGRSGQTYEQYF.

This clonotype was seen a few times. The rearrangement joins TRBV11-2 to TRBJ2-2, with 7 bases that match TRBD1. The CDR3 covers 14 residues. Losses at the gene ends were 5 bases for V and 3 bases for J; bases not matched to a gene: 3. Per the germline V gene, CDR1 is SGHAT and CDR2 is FQNNGV. DNA of the CDR3: TGTGCCAGCAGCCCAGGGACAGACACCGGGGAGCTGTTTTTT. Its protein product is CASSPGTDTGELFF.

V gene TRBV5-6 combines with J gene TRBJ2-4; 8 bases match TRBD1. Germline trimming cut 4 bases from V and 8 bases from J; bases unmatched to any gene: 11. CDR1 SGHDT and CDR2 YYEEEE come from the germline V gene. The CDR3 has 15 amino acids. The CDR3 is CASSEYGQGRDIQYF. Written as DNA, the CDR3 is TGTGCCAGCAGCGAATACGGACAGGGACGCGACATTCAGTACTTC.

Remarks on this clonotype: No conserved phenylalanine or tryptophan is present at the end of the CDR3, so a read error is the likely explanation. The genes are TRBV6-2 or TRBV6-3 and TRBJ2-6, with TRBD1 as a possible D gene (5 bases). CDR3 length equals 15 residues. Germline loops: CDR1 MNHEY, CDR2 SVGEGT. Trimming left V 2 bases short and J 4 bases short, with 9 bases between. Here the CDR3 reads CASSYRGDGANVLTS. CDR3 DNA sequence: TGTGCCAGCAGTTACAGGGGTGACGGGGCCAACGTCCTGACTTCC.

The V and J genes are TRBV7-6 and TRBJ2-7; TRBD1 matches 11 bases. Germline lookup yields CDR1 SGHVS and CDR2 FNYEAQ. Germline trimming cut 5 bases from V and 5 bases from J; bases unmatched to any gene: 5. CDR3 size: 14 residues. CDR3 DNA sequence: TGTGCCAGCAGCCTCCGGGACAGGGGGGACGAGCAGTACTTC. This sequence encodes CASSLRDRGDEQYF.

The gene calls are TRBV2 and TRBJ1-2; 9 positions agree with TRBD1. The CDR3 is made up of 11 amino acids. Germline trimming cut 11 bases from V and 5 bases from J; bases unmatched to any gene: 3. The V gene's germline CDR1 is SNHLY and CDR2 FYNNEI. Here the CDR3 reads CAGGTGYGYTF. The CDR3 nucleotides are TGTGCCGGGGGGACAGGGTATGGCTACACCTTC.

The CDR3 is CASTKAGRDEQYF. The CDR3 nucleotides are TGTGCCAGCACCAAAGCGGGGAGGGACGAGCAGTACTTC. The V gene is TRBV7-9, the J gene TRBJ2-7; 7 nucleotides line up with TRBD2. After removal of 7 bases from V and 5 bases from J, the junction contained 8 bases not matched to a gene. Germline V gives CDR1 SEHNR, CDR2 FQNEAQ (reference sequence). The CDR3 has 13 amino acids. The full variable domain, completed using reference TRBV7-9 and TRBJ2-7, is DTGVSQNPRHKITKRGQNVTFRCDPISEHNRLYWYRQTLGQGPEFLTYFQNEAQLEKSRLLSDRFSAERPKGSFSTLEIQRTEQGDSAMYLCASTKAGRDEQYFGPGTRLTVT.

The V and J genes are TRBV20-1 and TRBJ2-2, with D perhaps TRBD1 or TRBD2 (5 bases each). The V and J ends lost 6 bases and 5 bases respectively, with 25 bases between them. This CDR3 is built from 17 residues. Germline CDR1 is DFQATT and CDR2 is SNEGSKA (reference sequence). DNA of the CDR3: TGCAGTGCCGCCTATTTGCCCGGGGCTTCAAGAACCGGGGAGCTGTTTTTT. Its protein is CSAAYLPGASRTGELFF.

The chain carries TRBV5-1 and TRBJ2-2; D unresolved. Germline-derived CDR1 and CDR2 are SGHRS and YFSETQ. The CDR3 is 18 amino acids. Trimming shortened V by 0 bases and J by 0 bases, and 15 bases separated the two germline ends. CDR3 bases: TGCGCCAGCAGCTTGGTGCGTGGCGGCTTCGCGAACACCGGGGAGCTGTTTTTT. It translates to CASSLVRGGFANTGELFF.

The chain recombines TRBV24-1 with TRBJ2-7; D is undetermined. The CDR3 has 12 amino acids. Germline V gene data show CDR1 as KGHDR and CDR2 as SFDVKD. Trimming shortened V by 10 bases and J by 6 bases, and 15 bases separated the two germline ends. CDR3 in DNA: TGTGCCACGGGTACTTTGGGCGGCGAGCAGTACGTC. Its protein product is CATGTLGGEQYV.

This chain uses TRBV20-1 with TRBJ2-7; D is uncertain. The ends were cut back, 1 base at V and 8 bases at J, with 9 bases in the middle. From germline, CDR1 is DFQATT and CDR2 SNEGSKA (reference sequence). This CDR3 contains 11 residues. In DNA, the CDR3 is TGCAGTGCTAGAGCACGCGAGCAGCAGTACGTC. Its translation: CSARAREQQYV.

V gene TRBV5-1 combines with J gene TRBJ2-2; weak D call: TRBD2 (5 bases). CDR3 size: 13 residues. Germline V gene sequence: CDR1 SGHRS, CDR2 YFSETQ. V gave up 3 bases and J gave up 6 bases, with 9 bases separating them. The CDR3 coding sequence is TGCGCCAGCAGCTCCTCGGGGTCCGGGGAGCTGTTTTTT. Its translation: CASSSSGSGELFF.

A note on this clonotype: At one boundary the junction diverges from the germline segment, which might be a read error. The chain is built from TRBV20-1 and TRBJ2-1; no clear D gene. Germline values: CDR1 DFQATT, CDR2 SNEGSKA (reference sequence). This CDR3 region has 14 residues. The CDR3 here is CSAVHDLSCNEQFF. DNA of the CDR3: TGCAGTGCGGTCCACGATCTCTCCTGCAATGAGCAGTTCTTC.

The V and J genes are TRBV12-3 or TRBV12-4 and TRBJ2-3, with unresolved D. The CDR3 runs to 11 residues. Deletions cut 7 bases from V and 6 bases from J, with 8 bases between. The DNA of the CDR3 is TGTGCCAGCAAATTCGCGGATACGCAGTATTTT. This codes for CASKFADTQYF.